Included here is one T cell receptor (beta chain) sequence, with context. The sample is drawn from a study of identical twins. The CDR3 consists of 20 residues. The V gene end was trimmed by 2 bases and the J gene end by 0 bases; junction bases not matched to a gene: 17. CDR1 and CDR2 from the germline V gene are LNHDA and SQIVND (reference sequence). Each cDNA held unique molecular identifiers, and template switching gave it a universal primer site. TCRdb fed the 5' RACE reads into MiXCR, producing one record per CDR3 protein. Counted here are 1.5 million to 2 million distinct CDR3 sequences, roughly 35% occurring once; the ten biggest clones make up approximately 0.29%.

This TCR was sampled from a newborn girl in good health. Sequencing was done on a sample of cord blood. The rearrangement links TRBV19 to TRBJ2-3, with 7 bases aligning to TRBD2. This CDR3 is CASSIKRDPRGFLSTDTQYF. DNA of the CDR3: TGTGCCAGTAGTATAAAGCGGGACCCGAGGGGTTTCCTAAGCACAGATACGCAGTATTTT.